Listed below are T cell receptor beta chains from one sample, sequenced in a study of blood T cell repertoires in COVID-19. TCRdb's copy holds only in-frame clones and misses some; the assay was immunoSEQ multiplex PCR. This sample carries about 100,000 clones, just over 85% of them seen once, and the ten largest clones take roughly 2.3%. Sequences were obtained from peripheral blood. Receptors originate from a human donor in a cohort sampled during active COVID-19. Both conserved end residues are part of each CDR3. The D gene is left open where the match is weak. Clone size is stated in some rows and not others, as once, few, many or a class when expanded.

J gene: TRBJ2-1; V gene: TRBV7-9; clone size: -; D gene: -; CDR3 protein: CASSLVYLRMEEQFF; CDR3 DNA: TGTGCCAGCAGCTTAGTCTATCTGAGGATGGAGGAGCAGTTCTTC
J gene: TRBJ2-1; V gene: TRBV6-6; clone size: -; D gene: TRBD2; CDR3 protein: CASSPRPMSSGSYNEQFF; CDR3 DNA: TGTGCCAGCAGTCCCCGCCCAATGTCTAGCGGCTCCTACAATGAGCAGTTCTTC
J gene: TRBJ2-7; V gene: TRBV5-4; clone size: -; D gene: -; CDR3 protein: CASSPGVLAGYEQYF; CDR3 DNA: TGTGCCAGCAGCCCCGGAGTCCTAGCAGGCTACGAGCAGTACTTC
J gene: TRBJ2-7; V gene: TRBV6-2/TRBV6-3; clone size: few; D gene: TRBD1; CDR3 protein: CASSAPGQGHSYEQYF; CDR3 DNA: TGTGCCAGCAGTGCCCCGGGACAGGGCCACTCCTACGAGCAGTACTTC
J gene: TRBJ2-3; V gene: TRBV27; clone size: -; D gene: TRBD2; CDR3 protein: CASSLGPSGVLDTQYF; CDR3 DNA: TGTGCCAGCAGTTTAGGGCCTAGCGGGGTGTTAGATACGCAGTATTTT
J gene: TRBJ2-2; V gene: TRBV7-2; clone size: -; D gene: -; CDR3 protein: CASSSQYGTGELFF; CDR3 DNA: TGTGCCAGCAGCTCTCAGTATGGCACCGGGGAGCTGTTTTTT
J gene: TRBJ1-5; V gene: TRBV2; clone size: -; D gene: -; CDR3 protein: CASSERESNQPQHF; CDR3 DNA: TGTGCCAGCAGTGAAAGGGAGAGCAATCAGCCCCAGCATTTT
J gene: TRBJ1-5; V gene: TRBV3-1/TRBV3-2; clone size: once; D gene: -; CDR3 protein: CASSQGGISNQPQHF; CDR3 DNA: TGTGCCAGCAGCCAAGGTGGCATCAGCAATCAGCCCCAGCATTTT
J gene: TRBJ1-2; V gene: TRBV3-1/TRBV3-2; clone size: -; D gene: TRBD1; CDR3 protein: CASSQDRGRGYTF; CDR3 DNA: TGTGCCAGCAGCCAAGACAGGGGGCGGGGCTACACCTTC
J gene: TRBJ1-3; V gene: TRBV7-9; clone size: -; D gene: TRBD1; CDR3 protein: CASAQDRITGNTIYF; CDR3 DNA: TGTGCCAGCGCGCAGGACAGGATAACTGGAAACACCATATATTTT
J gene: TRBJ1-5; V gene: TRBV28; clone size: few; D gene: -; CDR3 protein: CASSSSSQPQHF; CDR3 DNA: TGTGCCAGCAGTTCCAGTTCACAGCCCCAGCATTTT
J gene: TRBJ1-5; V gene: TRBV30; clone size: -; D gene: -; CDR3 protein: CAWSVNGGGGNQPQHF; CDR3 DNA: TGTGCCTGGAGTGTAAACGGGGGTGGCGGCAATCAGCCCCAGCATTTT
J gene: TRBJ2-3; V gene: TRBV6-5; clone size: -; D gene: -; CDR3 protein: CASSYQGLLTDTQYF; CDR3 DNA: TGTGCCAGCAGTTACCAGGGCCTACTCACAGATACGCAGTATTTT
J gene: TRBJ2-7; V gene: TRBV20-1; clone size: -; D gene: -; CDR3 protein: CSASARYEQYF; CDR3 DNA: TGCAGTGCCTCCGCCAGGTACGAGCAGTACTTC
J gene: TRBJ1-2; V gene: TRBV10-3; clone size: -; D gene: -; CDR3 protein: CAISVRGEEDGYTF; CDR3 DNA: TGTGCCATCAGTGTACGGGGTGAGGAGGATGGCTACACCTTC
J gene: TRBJ2-1; V gene: TRBV13; clone size: -; D gene: -; CDR3 protein: CASSLVGLSYNEQFF; CDR3 DNA: TGTGCCAGCAGCTTAGTCGGTCTCTCCTACAATGAGCAGTTCTTC
J gene: TRBJ2-2; V gene: TRBV30; clone size: -; D gene: -; CDR3 protein: CAWCCGQDGELFF; CDR3 DNA: TGTGCCTGGTGCTGTGGCCAGGACGGGGAGCTGTTTTTT
J gene: TRBJ2-5; V gene: TRBV3-1/TRBV3-2; clone size: -; D gene: -; CDR3 protein: CASSQERGRDIQGKETQYF; CDR3 DNA: TGTGCCAGCAGCCAAGAGCGGGGCCGAGATATCCAAGGAAAAGAGACCCAGTACTTC
J gene: TRBJ1-1; V gene: TRBV7-8; clone size: -; D gene: TRBD1; CDR3 protein: CASTVYAGDSMNTEAFF; CDR3 DNA: TGTGCCAGCACAGTTTATGCAGGGGACAGTATGAACACTGAAGCTTTCTTT
J gene: TRBJ2-7; V gene: TRBV19; clone size: once; D gene: TRBD2; CDR3 protein: CASSVTSAPTYEQYF; CDR3 DNA: TGTGCCAGTAGTGTGACTAGCGCACCCACCTACGAGCAGTACTTC
J gene: TRBJ2-7; V gene: TRBV14; clone size: -; D gene: -; CDR3 protein: CASSQRDNSYEQYF; CDR3 DNA: TGTGCCAGCAGCCAACGGGACAACTCCTACGAGCAGTACTTC
J gene: TRBJ1-1; V gene: TRBV19; clone size: -; D gene: -; CDR3 protein: CASSIVGGGSTEAFF; CDR3 DNA: TGTGCCAGTAGTATAGTAGGCGGAGGATCCACTGAAGCTTTCTTT
J gene: TRBJ2-7; V gene: TRBV2; clone size: -; D gene: TRBD2; CDR3 protein: CASSVAGDYEQYF; CDR3 DNA: TGTGCCAGCAGTGTAGCGGGAGACTACGAGCAGTACTTC
J gene: TRBJ2-3; V gene: TRBV4-1; clone size: -; D gene: TRBD2; CDR3 protein: CASSLLAGGSTDTQYF; CDR3 DNA: TGCGCCAGCAGCCTACTAGCGGGGGGGAGCACAGATACGCAGTATTTT
J gene: TRBJ2-5; V gene: TRBV2; clone size: -; D gene: -; CDR3 protein: CASKQGPGPETQYF; CDR3 DNA: TGTGCCAGCAAGCAGGGGCCGGGTCCAGAGACCCAGTACTTC
J gene: TRBJ2-3; V gene: TRBV9; clone size: -; D gene: TRBD2; CDR3 protein: CASSLGTSGPTQYF; CDR3 DNA: TGTGCCAGCAGCCTCGGGACTAGCGGACCTACGCAGTATTTT
J gene: TRBJ2-2; V gene: TRBV5-1; clone size: -; D gene: TRBD2; CDR3 protein: CASSLSLAGNTGELFF; CDR3 DNA: TGCGCCAGCAGCTTGAGTCTAGCGGGGAACACCGGGGAGCTGTTTTTT
J gene: TRBJ1-2; V gene: TRBV19; clone size: -; D gene: TRBD1; CDR3 protein: CATSGQGNYGYTF; CDR3 DNA: TGTGCCACCTCGGGACAGGGGAACTATGGCTACACCTTC
J gene: TRBJ1-2; V gene: TRBV5-6; clone size: -; D gene: TRBD1; CDR3 protein: CASSLWGGQGENYGYTF; CDR3 DNA: TGTGCCAGCAGCTTGTGGGGAGGACAGGGTGAAAACTATGGCTACACCTTC
J gene: TRBJ2-5; V gene: TRBV9; clone size: -; D gene: -; CDR3 protein: CASSVSRDQETQYF; CDR3 DNA: TGTGCCAGCAGCGTATCCAGGGACCAAGAGACCCAGTACTTC
J gene: TRBJ2-1; V gene: TRBV6-5; clone size: once; D gene: -; CDR3 protein: CASSPRYNEQFF; CDR3 DNA: TGTGCCAGCAGTCCCCGGTACAATGAGCAGTTCTTC
J gene: TRBJ1-6; V gene: TRBV4-1; clone size: few; D gene: -; CDR3 protein: CASSYRDGGSPLHF; CDR3 DNA: TGCGCCAGCAGCTACCGGGACGGGGGATCACCCCTCCACTTT